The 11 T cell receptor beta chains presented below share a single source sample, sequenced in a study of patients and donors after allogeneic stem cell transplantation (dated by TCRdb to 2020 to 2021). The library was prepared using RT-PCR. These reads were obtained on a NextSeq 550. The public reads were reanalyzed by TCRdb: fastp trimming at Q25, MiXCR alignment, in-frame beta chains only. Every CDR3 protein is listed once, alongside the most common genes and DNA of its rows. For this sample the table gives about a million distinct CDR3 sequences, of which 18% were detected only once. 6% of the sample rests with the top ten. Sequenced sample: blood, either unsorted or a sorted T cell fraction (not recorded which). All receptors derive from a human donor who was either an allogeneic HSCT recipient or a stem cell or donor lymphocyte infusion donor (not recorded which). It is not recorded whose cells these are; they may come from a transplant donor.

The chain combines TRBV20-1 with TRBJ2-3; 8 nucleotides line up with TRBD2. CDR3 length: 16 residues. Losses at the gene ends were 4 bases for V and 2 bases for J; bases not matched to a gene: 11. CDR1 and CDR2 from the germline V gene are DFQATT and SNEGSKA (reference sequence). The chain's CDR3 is CSATFLTSGPTDTQYF. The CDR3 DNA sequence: TGCAGTGCTACCTTCCTCACTAGCGGACCCACAGATACGCAGTATTTT.

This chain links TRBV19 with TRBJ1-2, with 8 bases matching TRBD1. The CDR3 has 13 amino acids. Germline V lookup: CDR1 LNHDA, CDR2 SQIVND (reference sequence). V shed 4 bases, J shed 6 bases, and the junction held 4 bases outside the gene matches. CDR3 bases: TGTGCCAGTAGTACGGGACAGGAAAATGGCTACACCTTC. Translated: CASSTGQENGYTF. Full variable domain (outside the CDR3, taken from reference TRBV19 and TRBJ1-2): DGGITQSPKYLFRKEGQNVTLSCEQNLNHDAMYWYRQDPGQGLRLIYYSQIVNDFQKGDIAEGYSVSREKKESFPLTVTSAQKNPTAFYLCASSTGQENGYTFGSGTRLTVV.

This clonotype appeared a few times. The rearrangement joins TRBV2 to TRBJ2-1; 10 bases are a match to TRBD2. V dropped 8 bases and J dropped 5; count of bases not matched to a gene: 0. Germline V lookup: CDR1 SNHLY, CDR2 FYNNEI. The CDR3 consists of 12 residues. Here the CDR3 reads CASGTSDNEQFF. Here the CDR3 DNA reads TGTGCCAGCGGGACTAGCGACAATGAGCAGTTCTTC.

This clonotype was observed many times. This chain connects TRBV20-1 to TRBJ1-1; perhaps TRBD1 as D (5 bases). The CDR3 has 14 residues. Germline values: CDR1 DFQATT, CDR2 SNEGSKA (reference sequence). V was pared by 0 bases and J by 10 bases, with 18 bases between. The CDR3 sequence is CSARDPRQPETAFF. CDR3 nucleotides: TGCAGTGCTAGAGATCCTCGACAGCCAGAGACAGCTTTCTTT.

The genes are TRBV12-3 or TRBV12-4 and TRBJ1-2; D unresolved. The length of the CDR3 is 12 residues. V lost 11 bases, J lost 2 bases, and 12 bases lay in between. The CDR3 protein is CAVRGENYGYTF. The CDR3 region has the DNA TGTGCCGTCCGGGGAGAGAACTATGGCTACACCTTC.

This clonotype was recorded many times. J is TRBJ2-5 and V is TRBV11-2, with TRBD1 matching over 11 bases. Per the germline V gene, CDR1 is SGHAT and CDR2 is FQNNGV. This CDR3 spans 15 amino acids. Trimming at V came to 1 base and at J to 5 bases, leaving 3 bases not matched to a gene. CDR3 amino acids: CASSLVGTGGETQYF. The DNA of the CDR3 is TGTGCCAGCAGCTTAGTTGGGACAGGGGGGGAGACCCAGTACTTC. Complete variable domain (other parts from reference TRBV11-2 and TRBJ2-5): EAGVAQSPRYKIIEKRQSVAFWCNPISGHATLYWYQQILGQGPKLLIQFQNNGVVDDSQLPKDRFSAERLKGVDSTLKIQPAKLEDSAVYLCASSLVGTGGETQYFGPGTRLLVL.

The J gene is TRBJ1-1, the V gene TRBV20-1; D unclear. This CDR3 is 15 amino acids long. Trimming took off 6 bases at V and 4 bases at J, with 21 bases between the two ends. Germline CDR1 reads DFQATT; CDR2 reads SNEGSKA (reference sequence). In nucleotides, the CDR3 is TGCAGTGCCCCCCGGGAGGGCCACCCCAGCACTGAAGCTTTCTTT. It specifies CSAPREGHPSTEAFF.

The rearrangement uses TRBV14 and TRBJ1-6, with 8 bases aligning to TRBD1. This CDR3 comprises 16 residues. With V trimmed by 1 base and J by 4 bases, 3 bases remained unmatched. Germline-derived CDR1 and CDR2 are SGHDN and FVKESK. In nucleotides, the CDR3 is TGTGCCAGCAGCCAAGGACAGGGGAGATATAATTCACCCCTCCACTTT. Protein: CASSQGQGRYNSPLHF.

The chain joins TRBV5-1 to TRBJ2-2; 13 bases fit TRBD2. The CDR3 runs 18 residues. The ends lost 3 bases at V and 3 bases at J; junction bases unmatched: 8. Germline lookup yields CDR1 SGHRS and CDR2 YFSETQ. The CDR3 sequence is CASSSDRTSGSHTGELFF. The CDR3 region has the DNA TGCGCCAGCAGCTCAGACCGGACTAGCGGGAGTCACACCGGGGAGCTGTTTTTT. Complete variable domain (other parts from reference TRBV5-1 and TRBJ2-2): KAGVTQTPRYLIKTRGQQVTLSCSPISGHRSVSWYQQTPGQGLQFLFEYFSETQRNKGNFPGRFSGRQFSNSRSEMNVSTLELGDSALYLCASSSDRTSGSHTGELFFGEGSRLTVL.

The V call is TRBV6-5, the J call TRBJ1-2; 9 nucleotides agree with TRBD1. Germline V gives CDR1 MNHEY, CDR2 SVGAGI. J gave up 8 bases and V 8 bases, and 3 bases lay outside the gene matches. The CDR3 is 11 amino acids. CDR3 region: CASGTGRGYTF. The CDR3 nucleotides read TGTGCCAGCGGGACAGGGCGCGGCTACACCTTC.

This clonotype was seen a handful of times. CDR3 loop: CSARDSARTSYEQYF. The CDR3 DNA reads TGCAGTGCTAGAGACTCGGCCCGAACTTCCTACGAGCAGTACTTC. The genes are TRBV20-1 and TRBJ2-7, with D unclear. Germline CDR1 is DFQATT and CDR2 is SNEGSKA (reference sequence). Trimming removed 0 bases at V and 1 base at J, with 13 bases between. This CDR3 is 15 amino acids long.